Listed here are 26 T cell receptor beta chains from one sample, sequenced in a study of blood T cell repertoires in COVID-19. The repertoire was sequenced with immunoSEQ multiplex PCR; TCRdb's copy has only in-frame clones and lacks some. Here the sample spans 150,000 or so clones, 77% being singletons. Specimen: peripheral blood. These receptors all stem from a woman aged 50 to 60 with active or convalescent COVID-19.

The sample holds a few counts of this clone. The chain uses TRBV9 and TRBJ1-2; 8 bases agree with TRBD1. Germline assignment: CDR1 SGDLS and CDR2 YYNGEE. The CDR3 consists of 15 residues. Trimming took 6 bases from V and 4 from J; bases not matched to a gene: 11. This chain's CDR3 is CASNSPRQGPYGYTF. The CDR3 nucleotides read TGTGCCAGCAACAGTCCCAGACAGGGGCCCTATGGCTACACCTTC.

J is TRBJ1-5 and V is TRBV3-1 (or the pseudogene TRBV3-2); D possibly corresponds to TRBD1 (6 bases). V was cut by 4 bases and J by 0 bases, with 10 bases left in between. The CDR3 is 15 amino acids. Germline CDR1 and CDR2: LGHDT and YNNKEL (reference sequence). Here the CDR3 reads CASSLGHYSNQPQHF. CDR3 in DNA: TGTGCCAGCAGCCTGGGACATTATAGCAATCAGCCCCAGCATTTT.

The chain couples TRBV2 to TRBJ1-5; weak D call: TRBD1 (5 bases). The CDR3 extends over 14 amino acids. V was shortened by 3 bases and J by 4 bases, with 10 bases between the two germline ends. Germline V gives CDR1 SNHLY, CDR2 FYNNEI. CDR3 DNA: TGTGCCAGCAGTGATCAGACAGCTAATCAGCCCCAGCATTTT. Residues: CASSDQTANQPQHF.

This chain connects TRBV19 to TRBJ2-1; no definite D call. Germline CDR1 is LNHDA and CDR2 is SQIVND (reference sequence). Deletions cut 5 bases from V and 8 bases from J, with 19 bases between. The CDR3 is 15 amino acids. The CDR3 spells CASSAAGAPNDEQFF. CDR3 nucleotide sequence: TGTGCCAGTAGTGCCGCCGGAGCGCCGAACGATGAGCAGTTCTTC.

The chain links TRBV19 to TRBJ2-1; 12 nucleotides agree with TRBD1. The germline V gene encodes CDR1 LNHDA and CDR2 SQIVND (reference sequence). The CDR3 totals 18 residues. J gave up 3 bases and V 1 base, and 7 bases lay outside the gene matches. The CDR3 spells CASSIGGGTGGYYNEQFF. The CDR3 DNA is TGTGCCAGTAGTATAGGAGGCGGGACAGGGGGCTACTACAATGAGCAGTTCTTC.

The V gene is TRBV30, the J gene TRBJ1-2; TRBD1 might be the D (5 bases). Germline loops: CDR1 GTSNPN, CDR2 SVGIG (reference sequence). The ends were cut back, 2 bases at V and 5 bases at J, with 9 bases in the middle. CDR3 length: 12 residues. CDR3 sequence (DNA): TGTGCCTGGAGTTCCAGGGTGTATGGCTACACCTTC. This encodes CAWSSRVYGYTF.

The chain links TRBV7-2 to TRBJ1-1, with D tentatively TRBD1 (6 bases). Germline V CDR1 and CDR2: SGHTA, FQGNSA. Trimming shortened V by 5 bases and J by 3 bases, and 13 bases separated the two germline ends. The CDR3 runs 14 residues. DNA of the CDR3: TGTGCCAGCAGCCGGCGGACAGATGACACTGAAGCTTTCTTT. Amino acid sequence: CASSRRTDDTEAFF.

This clone has a handful of counts. The V gene is TRBV4-1, the J gene TRBJ1-2; D is undetermined. This CDR3 spans 15 amino acids. Germline lookup yields CDR1 MGHRA and CDR2 YSYEKL. The ends were cut back, 0 bases at V and 4 bases at J, with 12 bases in the middle. CDR3 DNA sequence: TGCGCCAGCAGCCAAGATCCCGCAGACTCCTATGGCTACACCTTC. It encodes CASSQDPADSYGYTF.

The chain combines TRBV5-1 with TRBJ1-4; a possible D gene is TRBD1 (6 bases). V gave up 0 bases and J gave up 4 bases, with 10 bases separating them. This CDR3 contains 15 residues. CDR1 is SGHRS, CDR2 YFSETQ, per germline. The CDR3 DNA sequence: TGCGCCAGCAGCTTGGAAGGACAGAATAATGAAAAACTGTTTTTT. Residues: CASSLEGQNNEKLFF.

This clone was recorded only once. The gene calls are TRBV7-8 and TRBJ1-2; D unclear. The CDR3 totals 15 residues. Germline V lookup: CDR1 SGHVS, CDR2 FQNEAQ. The V end lost 6 bases, the J end lost 6 bases, and 20 bases lay between the germline ends. CDR3 region: CASSFGTLQLHGYTF. The CDR3 DNA reads TGTGCCAGCAGTTTCGGAACCCTACAGCTGCATGGCTACACCTTC.

This clone was detected a few times. The chain has TRBV2 and TRBJ1-3; D remains unclear. This CDR3 spans 14 amino acids. Germline CDR1 is SNHLY and CDR2 is FYNNEI. V lost 3 bases and J lost 2, with 8 bases in between. CDR3 sequence reads: CASSDGLAGNTIYF. In nucleotides, the CDR3 is TGTGCCAGCAGTGACGGCCTAGCTGGAAACACCATATATTTT.

The chain employs TRBV11-2 and TRBJ2-2; TRBD2 agrees at 8 bases. J gave up 4 bases and V 1 base, and 8 bases lay outside the gene matches. The CDR3 consists of 17 residues. From germline, CDR1 is SGHAT and CDR2 FQNNGV. The CDR3 DNA reads as TGTGCCAGCAGCTTAGGGGGTAGCGGGGTGACCACCGGGGAGCTGTTTTTT. Translating gives CASSLGGSGVTTGELFF.

The chain links TRBV5-1 to TRBJ2-5; weak D call: TRBD1 (6 bases). Germline assignment: CDR1 SGHRS and CDR2 YFSETQ. Trimming removed 0 bases from V and 2 bases from J, with 8 bases in between. The CDR3 runs to 14 residues. CDR3 nucleotide sequence: TGCGCCAGCAGCTTGGGACAGGTTCAAGAGACCCAGTACTTC. This gives the protein CASSLGQVQETQYF.

The J gene is TRBJ2-7, the V gene TRBV7-2; D perhaps matches TRBD1 (6 bases). Germline CDR1 SGHTA, CDR2 FQGNSA. The CDR3 extends over 11 amino acids. V dropped 5 bases and J dropped 6 bases, with 8 bases sitting between them. The DNA of the CDR3 is TGTGCCAGCAGCGCACAGGGCGAGCAGTACTTC. It yields the protein CASSAQGEQYF.

The sample holds one count of this clone. This CDR3 is also generated by other DNA sequences in the sample. V usage is TRBV19 and J usage is TRBJ1-1, with D perhaps matching TRBD1 (5 bases). The V gene lost 5 bases and the J gene lost 5 bases, with 12 bases spanning the gap. The CDR3 loop spans 13 amino acids. In germline, CDR1 is LNHDA, CDR2 SQIVND (reference sequence). The CDR3 DNA sequence: TGTGCCAGTAGTTATCAGGGTTCGACTGAAGCTTTCTTT. It translates to CASSYQGSTEAFF. Combining the CDR3 with reference TRBV19 and TRBJ1-1 gives the whole variable domain DGGITQSPKYLFRKEGQNVTLSCEQNLNHDAMYWYRQDPGQGLRLIYYSQIVNDFQKGDIAEGYSVSREKKESFPLTVTSAQKNPTAFYLCASSYQGSTEAFFGQGTRLTVV.

The chain combines TRBV28 with TRBJ2-1; 12 bases are shared with TRBD2. J gave up 3 bases and V 5 bases, and 5 bases lay outside the gene matches. The CDR3 is made up of 16 amino acids. Per germline, CDR1 MDHEN and CDR2 SYDVKM. DNA for the CDR3: TGTGCCAGCAGTGCCGGGACTAGCGGGTACTACAATGAGCAGTTCTTC. Amino acid sequence: CASSAGTSGYYNEQFF.

The chain employs TRBV5-4 and TRBJ1-2, with D maybe TRBD1 (5 bases). The V end lost 0 bases, the J end lost 0 bases, and 12 bases lay between the germline ends. The CDR3 is 16 amino acids. Germline V gene data show CDR1 as SGHNT and CDR2 as YYREEE (reference sequence). The CDR3 loop reads CASSLAGWATNYGYTF. In DNA form, the CDR3 reads TGTGCCAGCAGCTTGGCAGGGTGGGCTACTAACTATGGCTACACCTTC.

The V gene is TRBV25-1, the J gene TRBJ1-5; perhaps TRBD1 as D (5 bases). From germline, CDR1 is MGHDK and CDR2 SYGVNS. Trimming removed 2 bases at V and 8 bases at J, with 7 bases between. This CDR3 comprises 12 residues. The CDR3 region is CASSETGKPQHF. The CDR3 DNA reads as TGTGCCAGCAGTGAAACAGGAAAGCCCCAGCATTTT.

This sequence joins TRBV9 and TRBJ1-1; 7 nucleotides line up with TRBD1. The V and J ends lost 2 bases and 3 bases, in that order; junction bases with no gene match: 7. In germline, CDR1 is SGDLS, CDR2 YYNGEE. The CDR3 runs 15 residues. CDR3 in amino acids: CASSVGTVLDTEAFF. In nucleotides, the CDR3 is TGTGCCAGCAGCGTCGGGACAGTGCTTGACACTGAAGCTTTCTTT.

This clone showed up just a few times. V gene TRBV6-6 combines with J gene TRBJ2-3, with 7 bases lining up with TRBD1. The CDR3 has 16 residues. Trimming took 7 bases from V and 0 from J; bases not matched to a gene: 10. The germline V gene encodes CDR1 MNHNY and CDR2 SVGAGI (reference sequence). CDR3 sequence: CASTNSGTASTDTQYF. In DNA form, the CDR3 reads TGTGCCAGCACCAACTCGGGGACAGCTAGCACAGATACGCAGTATTTT.

The chain joins TRBV10-3 to TRBJ2-7; D is undetermined. The CDR3 extends over 14 amino acids. CDR1 and CDR2 (germline): ENHRY, SYGVKD. V lost 0 bases to trimming and J lost 5 bases, with 11 bases between them. The CDR3 reads CAISESTGSHEQYF. The CDR3, as DNA: TGTGCCATCAGTGAGTCAACGGGTTCCCACGAGCAGTACTTC.

This chain links TRBV3-1 (or the pseudogene TRBV3-2) with TRBJ2-2; 8 bases align to TRBD2. V trimming: 4 bases; J trimming: 7 bases; junction bases outside the gene matches: 17. The CDR3 consists of 18 residues. Germline V gene lookup returns CDR1 LGHDT and CDR2 YNNKEL (reference sequence). CDR3 loop: CASSPPLGGGPGVGELFF. CDR3 nucleotides: TGTGCCAGCAGCCCCCCCCTGGGCGGGGGGCCCGGTGTCGGGGAGCTGTTTTTT.

V gene TRBV25-1 combines with J gene TRBJ2-7, with TRBD1 identical over 8 bases. The CDR3 totals 15 residues. V gave up 8 bases and J gave up 3 bases; unmatched junction bases: 12. The germline V gene encodes CDR1 MGHDK and CDR2 SYGVNS. CDR3 in amino acids: CASGPSADRVYEQYF. CDR3 nucleotides: TGTGCCAGCGGACCCTCTGCGGACAGGGTCTACGAGCAGTACTTC.

Only a few counts were recorded for this clone. This chain connects TRBV6-5 to TRBJ1-1; TRBD1 matches at 7 bases. This CDR3 contains 13 residues. Germline V lookup: CDR1 MNHEY, CDR2 SVGAGI. J lost 4 bases, V lost 4 bases, and 3 bases had no gene match. CDR3 sequence reads: CASSLQGTTEAFF. DNA for the CDR3: TGTGCCAGCAGTTTACAGGGGACCACTGAAGCTTTCTTT.

This rearrangement joins TRBV7-8 to TRBJ2-2; perhaps TRBD2 as D (5 bases). V dropped 7 bases and J dropped 6 bases, with 18 bases sitting between them. Per the germline V gene, CDR1 is SGHVS and CDR2 is FQNEAQ. The CDR3 is made up of 15 amino acids. DNA of the CDR3: TGTGCCAGCAATCCAGAGGGAATGGTGGCCGGGGAGCTGTTTTTT. It is translated as CASNPEGMVAGELFF.

The rearrangement links TRBV3-1 (or the pseudogene TRBV3-2) to TRBJ2-7; TRBD2 matches at 13 bases. The CDR3 runs 15 residues. Trimming took 1 base from V and 6 from J; bases not matched to a gene: 3. Germline CDR1 reads LGHDT; CDR2 reads YNNKEL (reference sequence). The CDR3 DNA sequence: TGTGCCAGCAGCCAAGTTCGGACTAGCGGGAGCGAGCAGTACTTC. This sequence encodes CASSQVRTSGSEQYF.